These 21 T cell receptor beta chains came from one sample sequenced in a study of blood T cells in healthy people across ages. Next came a second PCR, run for about 7 to 12 cycles, which used a sample-barcoded 5' primer along with a J-beta primer mix. MiXCR, applied by TCRdb to the 5' RACE reads, yields one record per CDR3 protein. The sample lists 550,000 to 650,000 distinct CDR3 sequences, 25% to 30% occurring once. Sequencing was done on a sample of blood. The receptor set was obtained from a woman aged 80 or over in good health.

V gene TRBV2 combines with J gene TRBJ1-1; D possibly corresponds to TRBD1 (5 bases). V was shortened by 8 bases and J by 11 bases, with 21 bases between the two germline ends. The CDR3 length is 13 residues. The V gene's germline CDR1 is SNHLY and CDR2 FYNNEI. The CDR3 DNA reads as TGTGCCAGCCAGAGTGGGCTCCTGGGGCTGGCTTTCTTT. This codes for CASQSGLLGLAFF.

The chain joins TRBV9 to TRBJ1-6, with D unclear. This CDR3 is 12 amino acids long. V lost 4 bases to trimming and J lost 9 bases, with 8 bases between them. Germline V lookup: CDR1 SGDLS, CDR2 YYNGEE. CDR3 sequence reads: CASSTAGSPLHF. CDR3 coding DNA: TGTGCCAGCAGCACCGCCGGTTCACCCCTCCACTTT.

The V gene is TRBV20-1, the J gene TRBJ2-5, with D maybe TRBD1 (6 bases). The better agreement between TRBJ2-7 and the DNA end casts doubt on the J call. CDR3 size: 13 residues. CDR1 is DFQATT and CDR2 is SNEGSKA in the germline V gene (reference sequence). The CDR3 here is CSARDRYFYEQYF. The CDR3 DNA reads TGCAGTGCTAGGGACAGATACTTCTACGAGCAGTACTTC.

Regarding this clonotype: A much larger clone lies one base from this, so it may be a read error. This chain connects TRBV27 to TRBJ2-4, with 12 bases matching TRBD2. V shed 5 bases, J shed 0 bases, and the junction held 8 bases outside the gene matches. The CDR3 runs to 18 residues. Germline V CDR1 and CDR2: MNHEY, SMNVEV (reference sequence). CDR3: CASSPRLAGEKAKNIQYF. In DNA form, the CDR3 reads TGTGCCAGCAGTCCAAGACTAGCGGGGGAGAAAGCCAAAAACATTCAGTACTTC.

This clonotype was seen at least ten times. The V gene is TRBV15, the J gene TRBJ1-2; 7 bases match TRBD1. The CDR3 has 16 residues. Trimming removed 1 base from V and 6 bases from J; junction bases left unmatched: 11. Germline CDR1 and CDR2: LNHNV and YYDKDF (reference sequence). The chain's CDR3 is CATSRGRGGKRDGYTF. CDR3 bases: TGTGCCACCAGCAGAGGGAGAGGGGGCAAACGTGATGGCTACACCTTC.

In regard to this clonotype: Sequence at one end of the junction differs from germline and may be a read error. V and J are TRBV7-9 and TRBJ1-2; D is uncertain. Germline CDR1 SEHNR, CDR2 FQNEAQ (reference sequence). The CDR3 is 14 amino acids. The CDR3 spells CASSFSAGVYGNTF. The CDR3 nucleotides are TGTGCCAGCAGCTTTTCGGCAGGCGTCTATGGCAACACCTTC.

The chain is built from TRBV15 and TRBJ1-4; 7 bases line up with TRBD1. Losses at the gene ends were 0 bases for V and 7 bases for J; bases not matched to a gene: 8. Looked up from germline, CDR1 is LNHNV and CDR2 is YYDKDF (reference sequence). CDR3 length equals 16 residues. The CDR3 nucleotides read TGTGCCACCAGCAGAGATGAGGGGGCTCATATTGAAAAACTGTTTTTT. It specifies CATSRDEGAHIEKLFF.

In this sample, this clonotype turned up once. The rearrangement links TRBV27 to TRBJ2-7, with D tentatively TRBD2 (5 bases). V was clipped by 5 bases and J by 6 bases, with 17 bases between them. The CDR3 consists of 14 residues. Germline V gives CDR1 MNHEY, CDR2 SMNVEV (reference sequence). The CDR3 loop reads CASSPGLHGGEQYF. The CDR3 DNA follows: TGTGCCAGCAGTCCAGGACTTCACGGAGGCGAGCAGTACTTC.

This chain links TRBV29-1 with TRBJ2-7; 9 bases match TRBD1. Matching the DNA end better, TRBJ2-5 makes the J call doubtful. The CDR3 consists of 15 residues. CDR1 is SQVTM and CDR2 is ANQGSEA in the germline V gene. CDR3 sequence reads: CSVDRKGQGSETQYF. The CDR3, as DNA: TGCAGCGTTGATCGAAAGGGACAGGGATCAGAGACCCAGTACTTC.

This clonotype was recorded many times. This sequence joins TRBV5-6 and TRBJ2-6; D call uncertain. The CDR3 is 16 amino acids. The germline CDR1 and CDR2 sequences are SGHDT and YYEEEE. V lost 0 bases to trimming and J lost 1 base, with 8 bases between them. The CDR3 DNA follows: TGTGCCAGCAGCTTGGAATCGGTTTCTGGGGCCAACGTCCTGACTTTC. This translates into CASSLESVSGANVLTF.

This clonotype was found many times. The J gene is TRBJ1-2, the V gene TRBV5-6; tentatively, D is TRBD1 (6 bases). V dropped 3 bases and J dropped 2 bases, with 11 bases sitting between them. There are 14 residues in the CDR3. Looked up from germline, CDR1 is SGHDT and CDR2 is YYEEEE. This CDR3 is CASSSFDRNYGYTF. The CDR3 DNA sequence: TGTGCCAGCAGCTCCTTCGACAGGAACTATGGCTACACCTTC.

V gene TRBV20-1 combines with J gene TRBJ2-7, with a weak D call TRBD2 (6 bases). The germline V and J ends were trimmed by 4 bases and 6 bases, with 16 bases remaining between them. This CDR3 has 13 residues. Per germline, CDR1 DFQATT and CDR2 SNEGSKA (reference sequence). The CDR3 nucleotides read TGCAGTGCTAATCCTTTGGCGGGGAGCGAGCAGTACTTC. Its translation: CSANPLAGSEQYF.

This clonotype appeared many times. This chain uses TRBV9 with TRBJ1-1, with D possibly matching TRBD1 (5 bases). The CDR3 is 14 residues long. V was clipped by 3 bases and J by 4 bases, with 13 bases between them. Germline V gene lookup returns CDR1 SGDLS and CDR2 YYNGEE. The CDR3 is CASSAFSGTTEAFF. The CDR3, as DNA: TGTGCCAGCAGCGCGTTCTCAGGGACCACTGAAGCTTTCTTT.

In this sample, this clonotype turned up a few times. V usage is TRBV7-2 and J usage is TRBJ1-6; 7 nucleotides agree with TRBD1. The length of the CDR3 is 15 residues. V shed 4 bases, J shed 10 bases, and the junction held 10 bases outside the gene matches. Germline CDR1 reads SGHTA; CDR2 reads FQGNSA. CDR3 sequence reads: CASSSTTGLGSPLHF. The CDR3 nucleotides read TGTGCCAGCAGCTCTACGACAGGGTTAGGGTCACCCCTCCACTTT. Complete variable domain (other parts from reference TRBV7-2 and TRBJ1-6): GAGVSQSPSNKVTEKGKDVELRCDPISGHTALYWYRQSLGQGLEFLIYFQGNSAPDKSGLPSDRFSAERTGGSVSTLTIQRTQQEDSAVYLCASSSTTGLGSPLHFGNGTRLTVT.

The sample holds many counts of this clonotype. The chain carries TRBV20-1 and TRBJ2-1; unclear D gene. Trimming stripped 2 bases from V and 8 bases from J, with 13 bases between. The V gene's germline CDR1 is DFQATT and CDR2 SNEGSKA (reference sequence). This CDR3 has 13 residues. The CDR3 DNA reads TGCAGTGCTAGACGAAGACTCGTCGATGAGCAGTTCTTC. This sequence encodes CSARRRLVDEQFF.

Here the CDR3 DNA reads TGCAGTGCTAGAGTGCCTAGCGGGGGGGGCCATGCTAGCACAGATACGCAGTATTTT. Amino acid sequence: CSARVPSGGGHASTDTQYF. V usage is TRBV20-1 and J usage is TRBJ2-3; TRBD2 aligns across 12 bases. Losses at the gene ends were 1 base for V and 0 bases for J; bases not matched to a gene: 11. CDR1 and CDR2 (germline): DFQATT, SNEGSKA (reference sequence). This CDR3 comprises 19 residues.

In this sample, this clonotype turned up many times. The rearrangement links TRBV7-2 to TRBJ2-3, with unresolved D. Deletions cut 5 bases from V and 2 bases from J, with 8 bases between. There are 13 residues in the CDR3. Germline-derived CDR1 and CDR2 are SGHTA and FQGNSA. The CDR3 loop reads CASSPRFTDTQYF. DNA of the CDR3: TGTGCCAGCAGCCCTCGTTTCACAGATACGCAGTATTTT.

This clonotype was seen just once. The chain employs TRBV27 and TRBJ2-2, with D maybe TRBD1 (5 bases). CDR3 length: 18 amino acids. The germline CDR1 and CDR2 sequences are MNHEY and SMNVEV (reference sequence). The V gene lost 2 bases and the J gene lost 0 bases, with 16 bases spanning the gap. CDR3 bases: TGTGCCAGCAGTTTAAGGGCAAGACAGTTTGCGAACACCGGGGAGCTGTTTTTT. This codes for CASSLRARQFANTGELFF.

This clonotype was detected ten times or more. A junction end diverges from the germline sequence, so it may reflect a read error. The chain has TRBV7-8 and TRBJ1-2; D is unresolved. Germline assignment: CDR1 SGHVS and CDR2 FQNEAQ. The CDR3 spans 13 residues. CDR3 region: CASSLSGDYGYTF. CDR3 DNA sequence: TGCGCCAGCAGCTTGTCCGGGGACTATGGCTACACCTTC.

Ten or more counts support this clonotype. The rearrangement links TRBV29-1 to TRBJ2-5, with 11 bases matching TRBD1. The CDR3 runs to 12 residues. Germline CDR1 and CDR2: SQVTM and ANQGSEA. V lost 6 bases to trimming and J lost 10 bases; unmatched junction nucleotides: 7. The CDR3 sequence is CSVGQGAQDQYF. DNA of the CDR3: TGCAGCGTAGGACAGGGGGCGCAGGACCAGTACTTC.

Worth noting for this clonotype: This clone may be a read error of a much larger clone one base away. The chain combines TRBV12-3 or TRBV12-4 with TRBJ1-1; D not certain. The CDR3 covers 13 residues. CDR3 loop: CASGLKVNTEAFF. For the CDR3, the DNA is TGTGCCAGCGGTTTAAAAGTCAACACTGAAGCTTTCTTT.